This T cell receptor (beta chain) was captured in a study of shared clonotypes between healthy human individuals. The material for each subset, its genomic DNA, was split evenly across several immunoSEQ plates. Clones were read by immunoSEQ multiplex PCR, and TCRdb kept only the in-frame ones, dropping some. The sample lists some 2 million clones; approximately 95% were seen once. The germline V gene encodes CDR1 SEHNR and CDR2 FQNEAQ (reference sequence). Trimming removed 2 bases from V and 2 bases from J, with 12 bases in between. There are 15 residues in the CDR3. The naive CD8 population came from CD45RO-negative cells selected for CCR7, without terminally differentiated effector memory CD45RA+ cells.

V gene TRBV7-9 combines with J gene TRBJ1-1, with no clear D. The source material was naive CD8+ T cells sorted from blood. This clonotype was sampled from a man younger than 35 in good health. CDR3 DNA sequence: TGTGCCAGCAGCTTACTTTTTACGGGTAACACTGAAGCTTTCTTT. It translates to CASSLLFTGNTEAFF.